The clone carrying this T cell receptor (beta chain) has only one observation. Its specificity is unknown. Sequencing involved patients with CD8+CD57+ cell expansion previously shown by flow cytometry. Severe acquired aplastic anemia was present in every patient. The data stem from a study of CD8+CD57+ T cells in acquired aplastic anemia. Whole-study context: Sorted cells (CD4+ and CD8+) yielded DNA amounts that averaged approximately 2.9 ug. Study-wide points: Between patients and controls, about 31 CD8+ CDR3 sequences were found in common. Between the patient and control groups, CD8+ Simpson's diversity did not differ significantly.

Profiles of TCR beta VDJ and CDR3 were generated from a genomic DNA template. TCRdb processed the reads anew with MiXCR; each CDR3 protein has one entry. The sample includes 180,000 or so distinct CDR3 sequences, roughly 50% of them seen just once. The germline CDR1 and CDR2 sequences are SGHTA and FQGTGA. V shed 5 bases and J 5 bases; nucleotides not matched to a gene: 6. The CDR3 totals 15 residues. The source material was sorted CD4+, CD8+, or CD8+CD57+ T cells (not recorded which) from PBMCs. The chain links TRBV7-3 to TRBJ2-3, with 11 bases that match TRBD1. This clonotype was obtained from a human donor with aplastic anemia. This chain's CDR3 is CASSIGQGAIDTQYF. CDR3 nucleotide sequence: TGTGCCAGCAGCATCGGACAGGGGGCCATAGATACGCAGTATTTT.